Sequencing of this T cell receptor (beta chain) was carried out in a study of PD-L1 blockade in urothelial cancer. Study-wide context: The patients first took atezolizumab in the mid-2010s, receiving 1,200 mg intravenously every 3 weeks. Males with urothelial cancer arising in the bladder constituted most of the 29 patients.

Sequencing used immunoSEQ multiplex PCR; TCRdb keeps in-frame clones, though not all of them. The profile shows 90,000 to 130,000 clones, 85% to 95% of them singletons. This sample's time point: peripheral blood 6 weeks after treatment start. Locally advanced or metastatic urothelial carcinoma affected the patients. Germline CDR1 and CDR2: LNHDA and SQIVND (reference sequence). The CDR3 has 17 amino acids. V dropped 1 base and J dropped 4 bases, with 16 bases sitting between them. The TCR originated in a man aged 55 to 70 with urothelial cancer. This material consisted of PBMCs, taken around atezolizumab (anti-PD-L1) treatment. The gene calls are TRBV19 and TRBJ2-2; D may be TRBD1 (6 bases). CDR3 sequence (DNA): TGTGCCAGTAGTATAGTACCCCCGGGACACTCCACCGGGGAGCTGTTTTTT. This encodes CASSIVPPGHSTGELFF.